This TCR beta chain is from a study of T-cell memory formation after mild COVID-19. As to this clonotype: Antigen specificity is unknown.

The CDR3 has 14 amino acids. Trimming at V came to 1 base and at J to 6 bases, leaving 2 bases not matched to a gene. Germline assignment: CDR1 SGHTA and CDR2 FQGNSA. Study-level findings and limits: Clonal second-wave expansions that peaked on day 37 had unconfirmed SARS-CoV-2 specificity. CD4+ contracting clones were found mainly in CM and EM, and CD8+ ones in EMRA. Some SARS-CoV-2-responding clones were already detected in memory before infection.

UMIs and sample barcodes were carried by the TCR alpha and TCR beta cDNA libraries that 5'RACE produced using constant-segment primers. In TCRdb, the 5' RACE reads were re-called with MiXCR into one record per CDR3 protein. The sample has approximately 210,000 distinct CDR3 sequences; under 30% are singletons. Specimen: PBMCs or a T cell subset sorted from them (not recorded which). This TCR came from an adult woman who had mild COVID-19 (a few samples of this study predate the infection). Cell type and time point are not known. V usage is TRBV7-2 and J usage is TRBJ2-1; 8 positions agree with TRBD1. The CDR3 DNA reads TGTGCCAGCAGCTTAGGACAGGGGAGCAATGAGCAGTTCTTC. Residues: CASSLGQGSNEQFF.